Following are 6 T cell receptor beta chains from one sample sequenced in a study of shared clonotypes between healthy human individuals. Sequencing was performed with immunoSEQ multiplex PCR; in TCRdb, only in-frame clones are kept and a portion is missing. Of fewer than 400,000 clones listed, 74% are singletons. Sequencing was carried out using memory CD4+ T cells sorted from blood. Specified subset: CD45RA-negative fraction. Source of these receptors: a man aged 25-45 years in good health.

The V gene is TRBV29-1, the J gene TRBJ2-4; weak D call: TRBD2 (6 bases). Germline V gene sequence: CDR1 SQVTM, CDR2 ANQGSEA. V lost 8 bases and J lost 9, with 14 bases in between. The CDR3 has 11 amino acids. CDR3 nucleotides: TGCAGCCCTCGGGTGCGGGGCATTCAGTACTTC. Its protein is CSPRVRGIQYF.

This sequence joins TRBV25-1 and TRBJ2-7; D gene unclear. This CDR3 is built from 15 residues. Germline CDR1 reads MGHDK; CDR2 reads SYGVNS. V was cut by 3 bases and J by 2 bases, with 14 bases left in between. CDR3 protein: CASSDAKKNPYEQYF. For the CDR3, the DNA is TGTGCCAGCAGTGACGCCAAGAAGAACCCCTACGAGCAGTACTTC.

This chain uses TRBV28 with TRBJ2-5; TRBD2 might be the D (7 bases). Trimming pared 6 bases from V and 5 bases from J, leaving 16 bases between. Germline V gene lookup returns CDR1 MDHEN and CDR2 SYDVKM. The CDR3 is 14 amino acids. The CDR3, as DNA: TGTGCCAGCAGCGAAGGGGGACTAAAGGAGACCCAGTACTTC. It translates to CASSEGGLKETQYF.

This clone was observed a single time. The CDR3 loop is CSVEGVAGTDTQYF. The DNA of the CDR3 is TGCAGCGTTGAAGGGGTGGCGGGCACAGATACGCAGTATTTT. The chain is built from TRBV29-1 and TRBJ2-3; D is ambiguous. CDR3 length: 14 amino acids. Germline assignment: CDR1 SQVTM and CDR2 ANQGSEA. V was pared by 1 base and J by 1 base, with 9 bases between.

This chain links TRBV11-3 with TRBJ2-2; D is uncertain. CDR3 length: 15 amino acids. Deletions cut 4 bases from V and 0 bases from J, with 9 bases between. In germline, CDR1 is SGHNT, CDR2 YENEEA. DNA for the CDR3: TGTGCCAGCAGCTCCTATGACGCGAACACCGGGGAGCTGTTTTTT. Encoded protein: CASSSYDANTGELFF. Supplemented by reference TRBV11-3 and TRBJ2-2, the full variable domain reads EAGVVQSPRYKIIEKKQPVAFWCNPISGHNTLYWYLQNLGQGPELLIRYENEEAVDDSQLPKDRFSAERLKGVDSTLKIQPAELGDSAVYLCASSSYDANTGELFFGEGSRLTVL.

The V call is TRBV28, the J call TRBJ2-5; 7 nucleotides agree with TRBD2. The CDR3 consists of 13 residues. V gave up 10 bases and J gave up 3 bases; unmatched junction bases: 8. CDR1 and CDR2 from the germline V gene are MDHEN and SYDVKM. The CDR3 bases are TGTGCCACTATCCGGGGGAGGGAAGAGACCCAGTACTTC. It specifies CATIRGREETQYF. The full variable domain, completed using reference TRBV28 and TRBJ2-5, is DVKVTQSSRYLVKRTGEKVFLECVQDMDHENMFWYRQDPGLGLRLIYFSYDVKMKEKGDIPEGYSVSREKKERFSLILESASTNQTSMYLCATIRGREETQYFGPGTRLLVL.